The 9 T cell receptor beta chains in this list originate from one sample, sequenced in a study of shared clonotypes between healthy human individuals. CD45RO-negative CD8 cells positively selected for CCR7 made up the naive population, which excluded terminally differentiated effector memory CD45RA+ cells. The table came from immunoSEQ multiplex PCR; TCRdb's copy has only in-frame clones and leaves some out. The profile shows more than 2 million clones, about 93% of them singletons. The sample taken for sequencing was naive CD8+ T cells from PBMCs. The receptor source for this set is a man aged 18 to 29 in good health. Some clones in this sample may be carry-over from other donors' samples.

The chain carries TRBV9 and TRBJ1-5; no reliable D call. Between the trimmed V and J ends, which lost 1 base and 4 bases, there was a span of 9 bases. Germline V lookup: CDR1 SGDLS, CDR2 YYNGEE. The CDR3 spans 14 residues. This chain's CDR3 is CASSVHGYNQPQHF. DNA of the CDR3: TGTGCCAGCAGCGTACACGGGTATAATCAGCCCCAGCATTTT. The full variable domain, in which reference TRBV9 and TRBJ1-5 provide the parts outside the CDR3, is DSGVTQTPKHLITATGQRVTLRCSPRSGDLSVYWYQQSLDQGLQFLIQYYNGEERAKGNILERFSAQQFPDLHSELNLSSLELGDSALYFCASSVHGYNQPQHFGDGTRLSIL.

V usage is TRBV27 and J usage is TRBJ2-3, with 8 bases matching TRBD1. CDR3 length: 17 residues. The junction had 9 bases not matched to a gene; V was cut back by 0 bases and J by 4 bases. CDR1 is MNHEY, CDR2 SMNVEV, per germline (reference sequence). The CDR3 coding sequence is TGTGCCAGCAGTTTATCGCTTGGGCCAGGGGGCCCAGATACGCAGTATTTT. Translated, it gives CASSLSLGPGGPDTQYF.

The V gene is TRBV7-9, the J gene TRBJ2-1, with D maybe TRBD2 (6 bases). Trimming took 5 bases from V and 8 from J, leaving 19 bases between them. CDR1 and CDR2 (germline): SEHNR, FQNEAQ (reference sequence). This CDR3 contains 15 residues. The CDR3 reads CASSHTEGAGDEQFF. CDR3 DNA sequence: TGTGCCAGCAGCCATACGGAGGGTGCCGGAGATGAGCAGTTCTTC.

The rearrangement uses TRBV9 and TRBJ2-7; D might be TRBD1 (6 bases). Trimming cost V 0 bases and J 5 bases, with 18 bases left between them. CDR3 size: 16 residues. Germline CDR1 reads SGDLS; CDR2 reads YYNGEE. The CDR3 nucleotides read TGTGCCAGCAGCGTAGTGGGAACAGGGCACAGTAACGAGCAGTACTTC. It specifies CASSVVGTGHSNEQYF. The full variable domain, in which reference TRBV9 and TRBJ2-7 provide the parts outside the CDR3, is DSGVTQTPKHLITATGQRVTLRCSPRSGDLSVYWYQQSLDQGLQFLIQYYNGEERAKGNILERFSAQQFPDLHSELNLSSLELGDSALYFCASSVVGTGHSNEQYFGPGTRLTVT.

This clone has only one observation. The junction shows a germline mismatch at one end, possibly a read error. The gene calls are TRBV9 and TRBJ2-1, with TRBD1 matching 8 bases. The germline gives CDR1 SGDLS, CDR2 YYNGEE. CDR3 size: 17 residues. CDR3 sequence reads: CASSVSRGRKNYHEQFF. The CDR3 DNA sequence: TGTGCCAGCAGCGTATCCAGGGGGCGCAAGAACTACCATGAGCAGTTCTTC.

This chain uses TRBV6-5 with TRBJ2-1; TRBD2 matches at 7 bases. V was clipped by 2 bases and J by 6 bases; unmatched bases: 7. Germline CDR1 reads MNHEY; CDR2 reads SVGAGI. The CDR3 sequence is 15 residues long. The CDR3 DNA follows: TGTGCCAGCAGTTACAGGGAGGGCCAAGGCAATGAGCAGTTCTTC. The encoded protein is CASSYREGQGNEQFF.

This chain uses TRBV29-1 with TRBJ2-3; weak D call: TRBD2 (5 bases). Per the germline V gene, CDR1 is SQVTM and CDR2 is ANQGSEA. The CDR3 is 15 residues long. Trimming removed 4 bases from V and 2 bases from J, with 16 bases in between. CDR3 sequence reads: CSVVEGGRITDTQYF. In DNA, the CDR3 is TGCAGCGTTGTTGAGGGTGGTAGGATCACAGATACGCAGTATTTT.

The V call is TRBV5-4, the J call TRBJ1-2, with D uncertain. There are 15 residues in the CDR3. Germline values: CDR1 SGHNT, CDR2 YYREEE (reference sequence). Trimming took 5 bases from V and 3 from J, leaving 17 bases between them. For the CDR3, the DNA is TGTGCCAGCAGTTCCGAGGATGAGACTTACTATGGCTACACCTTC. It encodes CASSSEDETYYGYTF.

Regarding this clone: Other DNA variants within this sample encode the same CDR3. This chain links TRBV27 with TRBJ2-1; unclear D gene. V dropped 3 bases and J dropped 4 bases, with 7 bases sitting between them. This CDR3 contains 13 residues. Germline values: CDR1 MNHEY, CDR2 SMNVEV (reference sequence). CDR3 nucleotides: TGTGCCAGCAGTTTTGGGGTATACAATGAGCAGTTCTTC. It codes for CASSFGVYNEQFF.